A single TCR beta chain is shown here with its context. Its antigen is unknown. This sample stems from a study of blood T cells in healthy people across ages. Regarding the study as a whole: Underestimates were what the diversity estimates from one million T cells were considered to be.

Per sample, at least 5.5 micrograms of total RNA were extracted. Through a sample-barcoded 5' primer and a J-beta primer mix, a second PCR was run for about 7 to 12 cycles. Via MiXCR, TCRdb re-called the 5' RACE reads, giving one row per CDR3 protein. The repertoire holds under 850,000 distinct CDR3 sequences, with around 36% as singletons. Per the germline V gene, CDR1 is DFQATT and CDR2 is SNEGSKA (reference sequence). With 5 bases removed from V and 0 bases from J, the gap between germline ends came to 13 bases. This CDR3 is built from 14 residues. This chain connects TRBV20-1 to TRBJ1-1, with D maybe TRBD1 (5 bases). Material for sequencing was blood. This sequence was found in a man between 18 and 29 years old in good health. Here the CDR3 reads CSAQQVFMNTEAFF. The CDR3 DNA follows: TGCAGTGCTCAACAGGTGTTCATGAACACTGAAGCTTTCTTT.